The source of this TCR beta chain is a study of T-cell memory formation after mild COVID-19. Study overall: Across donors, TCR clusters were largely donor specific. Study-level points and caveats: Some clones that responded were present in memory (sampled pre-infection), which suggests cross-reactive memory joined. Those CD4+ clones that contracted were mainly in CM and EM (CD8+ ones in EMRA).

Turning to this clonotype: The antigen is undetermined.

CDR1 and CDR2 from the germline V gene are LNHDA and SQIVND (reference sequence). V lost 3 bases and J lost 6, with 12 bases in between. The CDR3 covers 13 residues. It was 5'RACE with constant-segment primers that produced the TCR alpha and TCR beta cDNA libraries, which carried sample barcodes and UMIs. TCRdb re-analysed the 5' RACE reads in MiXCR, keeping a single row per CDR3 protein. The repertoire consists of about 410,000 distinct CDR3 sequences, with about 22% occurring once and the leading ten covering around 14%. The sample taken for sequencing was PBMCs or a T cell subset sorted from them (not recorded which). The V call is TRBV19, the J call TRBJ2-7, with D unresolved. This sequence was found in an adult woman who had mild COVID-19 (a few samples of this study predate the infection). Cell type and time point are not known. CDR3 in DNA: TGTGCCAGTAGTATGGAACCGACCTCCGAGCAGTACTTC. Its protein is CASSMEPTSEQYF.